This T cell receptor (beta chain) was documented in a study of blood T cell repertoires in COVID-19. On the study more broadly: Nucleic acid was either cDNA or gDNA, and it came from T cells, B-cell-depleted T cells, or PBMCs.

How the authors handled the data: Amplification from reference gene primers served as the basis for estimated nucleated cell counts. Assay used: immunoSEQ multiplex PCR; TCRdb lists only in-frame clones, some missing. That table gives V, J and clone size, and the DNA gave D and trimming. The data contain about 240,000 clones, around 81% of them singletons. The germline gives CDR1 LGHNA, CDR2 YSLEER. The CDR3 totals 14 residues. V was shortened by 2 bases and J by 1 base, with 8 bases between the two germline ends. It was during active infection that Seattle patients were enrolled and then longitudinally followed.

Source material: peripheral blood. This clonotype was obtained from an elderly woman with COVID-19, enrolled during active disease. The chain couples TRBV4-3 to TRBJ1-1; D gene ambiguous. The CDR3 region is CASSQMLANTEAFF. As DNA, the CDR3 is TGCGCCAGCAGCCAAATGCTGGCGAACACTGAAGCTTTCTTT.